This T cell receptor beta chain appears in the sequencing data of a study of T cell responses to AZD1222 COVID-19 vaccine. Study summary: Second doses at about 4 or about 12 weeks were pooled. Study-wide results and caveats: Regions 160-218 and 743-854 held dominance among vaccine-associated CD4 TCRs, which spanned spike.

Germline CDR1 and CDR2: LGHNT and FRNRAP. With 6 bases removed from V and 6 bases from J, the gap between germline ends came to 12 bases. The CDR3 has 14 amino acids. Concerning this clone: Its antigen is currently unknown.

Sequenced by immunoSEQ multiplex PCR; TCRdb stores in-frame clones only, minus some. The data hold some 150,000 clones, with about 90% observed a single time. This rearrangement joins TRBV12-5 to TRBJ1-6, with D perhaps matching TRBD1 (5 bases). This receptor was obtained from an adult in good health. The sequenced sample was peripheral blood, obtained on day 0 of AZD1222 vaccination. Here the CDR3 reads CASGGGRINSPLHF. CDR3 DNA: TGTGCTAGTGGCGGGGGACGGATTAATTCACCCCTCCACTTT.